This T cell receptor beta chain was captured by sequencing in a study of human T cells and chemical hapten exposure. For the study at large: Sensitization employed 2% DPC on approximately 2 cm by approximately 2 cm of upper inner arm skin.

The time point here: patch test 1, 2 weeks after DPC sensitization. The treatment denotes: therapeutic diphenylcyclopropenone sensitization with weekly scalp DPC. The V end lost 8 bases, the J end lost 8 bases, and 16 bases lay between the germline ends. The CDR3 has 13 residues. Individual cDNA molecules in this library carried unique molecular identifiers. The authors' processing: Sampled TCR counts reached a median of about 90,000 per sample, with values ranging from about 20,000 to 700,000. From the RACE reads, TCRdb called clonotypes with MiXCR, one entry per CDR3 protein. For this entry, the V and J calls and clone size follow TCRdb and not the study's own pipeline. Seen here are 180,000 or so distinct CDR3 sequences, about 14% observed once, and the top ten hold around 1.7%. This clonotype was found many times.

The source of this sequence is a woman younger than 45 with alopecia areata. Some clones in this sample may be carry-over from other donors' samples. The rearrangement joins TRBV12-3 or TRBV12-4 to TRBJ2-1; D is ambiguous. The sample here was whole blood, taken in connection with sensitization to the hapten diphenylcyclopropenone (DPC). The CDR3 spells CASGPRPRDEQFF. The CDR3 DNA reads TGTGCCAGCGGCCCAAGGCCCCGGGATGAGCAGTTCTTC.